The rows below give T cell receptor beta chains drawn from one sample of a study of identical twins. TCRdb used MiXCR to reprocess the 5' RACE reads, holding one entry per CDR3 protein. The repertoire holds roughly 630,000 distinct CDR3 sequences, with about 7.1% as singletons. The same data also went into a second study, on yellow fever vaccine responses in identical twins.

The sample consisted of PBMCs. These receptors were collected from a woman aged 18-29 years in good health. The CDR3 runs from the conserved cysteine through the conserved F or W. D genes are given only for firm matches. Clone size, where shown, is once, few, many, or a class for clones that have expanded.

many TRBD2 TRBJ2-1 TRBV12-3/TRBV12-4 CASSPLAGEIRNEQFF TGTGCCAGCAGCCCTTTAGCGGGAGAGATTCGCAATGAGCAGTTCTTC
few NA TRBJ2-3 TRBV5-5 CASSFSLNVPSDTQYF TGTGCCAGCAGCTTCTCTCTGAACGTGCCGTCAGATACGCAGTATTTT
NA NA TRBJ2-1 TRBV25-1 CASSEWQGSNEQFF TGTGCCAGCAGTGAATGGCAGGGAAGCAATGAGCAGTTCTTC
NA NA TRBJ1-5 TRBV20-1 CSASYSLPQHF TGCAGTGCTAGCTATTCCCTTCCCCAGCATTTT
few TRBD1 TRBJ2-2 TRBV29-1 CSVRTGILTGELFF TGCAGCGTTCGGACAGGGATACTTACCGGGGAGCTGTTTTTT
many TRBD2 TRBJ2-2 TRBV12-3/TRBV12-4 CASSLAGAGETGELFF TGTGCCAGCAGTTTAGCGGGAGCGGGAGAAACCGGGGAGCTGTTTTTT
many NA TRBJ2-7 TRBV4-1 CASSLSPPGAVDEQYF TGCGCCAGCAGCCTTTCTCCCCCAGGGGCTGTGGACGAGCAGTACTTC
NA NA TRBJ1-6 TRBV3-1 CASSQDGTSGSPLHF TGTGCCAGCAGCCAAGATGGGACTTCAGGGTCACCCCTCCACTTT
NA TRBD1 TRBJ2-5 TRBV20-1 CSARDPRQGAGKTQYF TGCAGTGCTAGAGATCCCCGGCAGGGGGCGGGGAAGACCCAGTACTTC
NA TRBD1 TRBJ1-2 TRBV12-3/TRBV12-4 CASRTQGAGGYGYTF TGTGCCAGCAGGACACAGGGGGCGGGGGGCTATGGCTACACCTTC
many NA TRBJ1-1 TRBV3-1 CASSPTKRAWSEAFF TGTGCCAGCAGTCCCACCAAACGGGCGTGGTCTGAAGCTTTCTTT
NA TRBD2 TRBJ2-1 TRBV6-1 CASSKGTSGGNEQFF TGTGCCAGCAGTAAGGGGACTAGCGGGGGGAATGAGCAGTTCTTC
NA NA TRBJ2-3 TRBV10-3 CAIMAGDTDTQYF TGTGCCATCATGGCAGGCGACACAGATACGCAGTATTTT
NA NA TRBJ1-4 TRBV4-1 CASILNPRVLGEKLFF TGCGCCAGCATCCTAAATCCCCGGGTCCTGGGTGAAAAACTGTTTTTT
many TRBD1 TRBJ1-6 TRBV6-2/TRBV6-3 CASSYRTGYNSPLHF TGTGCCAGCAGTTACCGGACAGGGTATAATTCACCCCTCCACTTT
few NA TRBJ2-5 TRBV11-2 CASSLAWTGRGQETQYF TGTGCCAGCAGCTTAGCTTGGACGGGCAGGGGACAAGAGACCCAGTACTTC
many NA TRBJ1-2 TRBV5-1 CASSLSSGGVGYTF TGCGCCAGCAGCTTGTCATCGGGGGGTGTTGGCTACACCTTC
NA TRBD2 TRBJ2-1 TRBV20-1 CCALRRNRLAVEQFF TGCTGTGCTCTCCGGAGGAATAGACTAGCGGTGGAGCAGTTCTTC
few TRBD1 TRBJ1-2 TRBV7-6 CASSLAGQGARGYTF TGTGCCAGCAGCTTAGCAGGACAGGGGGCGCGTGGCTACACCTTC
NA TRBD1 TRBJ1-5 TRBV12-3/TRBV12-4 CASRSDRASNQPQHF TGTGCCAGCAGGAGCGACAGGGCGAGCAATCAGCCCCAGCATTTT
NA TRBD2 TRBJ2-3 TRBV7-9 CASSSPKAGGPNTQYF TGTGCCAGCAGCTCCCCCAAAGCGGGGGGACCAAATACGCAGTATTTT
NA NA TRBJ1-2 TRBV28 CASSSGERGNYGYTF TGTGCCAGCAGTTCGGGCGAGAGGGGTAACTATGGCTACACCTTC
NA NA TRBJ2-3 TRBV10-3 CAISESETSSADTQYF TGTGCCATCAGTGAGTCGGAAACTAGCAGTGCAGATACGCAGTATTTT
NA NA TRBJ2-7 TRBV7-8 CASSLAVWGGPYEQYF TGTGCCAGCAGCTTAGCGGTATGGGGGGGGCCCTACGAGCAGTACTTC
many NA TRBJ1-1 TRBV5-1 CASSSGGGNTEAFF TGCGCCAGCAGCTCTGGAGGAGGGAACACTGAAGCTTTCTTT
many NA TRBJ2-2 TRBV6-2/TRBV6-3 CASSPQRGTPRKSGLFF TGTGCCAGCAGTCCACAACGGGGGACTCCCCGCAAGAGTGGGCTGTTTTTT
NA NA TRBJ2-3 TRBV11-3 CASSDERGTQYF TGTGCCAGCAGCGACGAACGCGGGACGCAGTATTTT
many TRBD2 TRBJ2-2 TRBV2 CASSEGTRRTGELFF TGTGCCAGCAGTGAAGGGACTAGACGGACCGGGGAGCTGTTTTTT
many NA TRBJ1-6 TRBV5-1 CASSLNRDNSPLHF TGCGCCAGCAGCTTGAACAGGGATAATTCACCCCTCCACTTT
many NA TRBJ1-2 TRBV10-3 CATQPRDTRYGYTF TGTGCCACCCAACCCCGGGACACCCGCTATGGCTACACCTTC
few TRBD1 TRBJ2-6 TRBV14 CASSPQTGSVSGANVLTF TGTGCCAGCAGCCCCCAGACAGGGTCGGTCTCTGGGGCCAACGTCCTGACTTTC
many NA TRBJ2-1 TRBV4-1 CASSQVGGSYNEQFF TGCGCCAGCAGCCAAGTAGGCGGCTCCTACAATGAGCAGTTCTTC
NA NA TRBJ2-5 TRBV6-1 CASSKPSRFGGSQETQYF TGTGCCAGCAGTAAACCCTCCAGGTTCGGTGGCTCTCAAGAGACCCAGTACTTC
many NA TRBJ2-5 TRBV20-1 CSARDGSFQETQYF TGCAGTGCTAGAGATGGGTCCTTCCAAGAGACCCAGTACTTC
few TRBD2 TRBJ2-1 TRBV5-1 CASSSWKAGSSYNEQFF TGCGCCAGCAGCTCGTGGAAAGCGGGGAGCTCCTACAATGAGCAGTTCTTC
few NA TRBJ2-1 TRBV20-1 CSARVRGGNYNEQFF TGCAGTGCTAGAGTCCGGGGCGGCAACTACAATGAGCAGTTCTTC
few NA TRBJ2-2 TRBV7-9 CAGGARSTNTGELFF TGTGCCGGGGGGGCACGCTCTACGAACACCGGGGAGCTGTTTTTT
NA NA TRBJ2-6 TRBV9 CASSATSGANVLTF TGTGCCAGCAGCGCGACCTCTGGGGCCAACGTCCTGACTTTC
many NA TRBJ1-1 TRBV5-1 CASSLGQGGSTEAFF TGCGCCAGCAGCTTGGGTCAGGGAGGGAGCACTGAAGCTTTCTTT
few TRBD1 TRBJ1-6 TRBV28 CASSFSGTGGSNSPLHF TGTGCCAGCAGTTTCTCCGGGACAGGGGGATCCAATTCACCCCTCCACTTT
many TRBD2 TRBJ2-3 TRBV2 CASSAGGPTDTQYF TGTGCCAGCAGTGCGGGAGGGCCGACAGATACGCAGTATTTT
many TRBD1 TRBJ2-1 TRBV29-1 CSVDGDRGSEQFF TGCAGCGTTGACGGGGACAGGGGGAGTGAGCAGTTCTTC
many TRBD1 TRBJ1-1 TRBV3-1 CASRKGQGRNTEAFF TGTGCCAGCAGAAAAGGACAGGGAAGGAACACTGAAGCTTTCTTT
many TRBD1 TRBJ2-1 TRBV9 CASSVWIQGAYNEQFF TGTGCCAGCAGCGTGTGGATTCAGGGGGCCTACAATGAGCAGTTCTTC
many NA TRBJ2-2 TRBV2 CASKSDGTGELFF TGTGCCAGCAAATCGGACGGTACCGGGGAGCTGTTTTTT
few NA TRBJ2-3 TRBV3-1 CASSPNGFSSTDTQYF TGTGCCAGCAGCCCAAATGGGTTCTCTAGCACAGATACGCAGTATTTT
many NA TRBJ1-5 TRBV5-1 CASSLAGELNQPQHF TGCGCCAGCAGCTTGGCCGGGGAGTTAAATCAGCCCCAGCATTTT
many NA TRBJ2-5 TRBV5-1 CASSLAGDINGGETQYF TGCGCCAGCAGCTTGGCCGGGGACATCAACGGGGGAGAGACCCAGTACTTC
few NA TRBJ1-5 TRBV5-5 CASSLAGTHNQPQHF TGTGCCAGCAGCTTGGCCGGCACTCACAATCAGCCCCAGCATTTT
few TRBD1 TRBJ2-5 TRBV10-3 CAISPGGQETQYF TGTGCCATCTCCCCAGGGGGCCAAGAGACCCAGTACTTC
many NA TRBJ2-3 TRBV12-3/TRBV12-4 CASSFRGVGTDTQYF TGTGCCAGCAGTTTCCGCGGGGTGGGGACAGATACGCAGTATTTT
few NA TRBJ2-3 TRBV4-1 CASSPSVTYRTDTQYF TGCGCCAGCAGCCCCTCGGTCACTTATAGGACAGATACGCAGTATTTT
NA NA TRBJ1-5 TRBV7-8 CASSTTGSSFQPQHF TGTGCCAGCAGCACCACAGGGTCAAGCTTTCAGCCCCAGCATTTT
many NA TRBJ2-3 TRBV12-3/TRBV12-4 CATWPKLDVDTQYF TGTGCCACATGGCCCAAACTAGACGTAGATACGCAGTATTTT
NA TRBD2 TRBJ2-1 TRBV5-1 CASSSGLAGAPYNEQFF TGCGCCAGCAGCTCGGGACTAGCGGGAGCCCCCTACAATGAGCAGTTCTTC
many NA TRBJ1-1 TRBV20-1 CSVDYRDTEAFF TGCAGTGTTGATTACAGGGACACTGAAGCTTTCTTT
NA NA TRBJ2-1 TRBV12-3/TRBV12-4 CASSGLPGKVLSGYEQFF TGTGCCAGCAGTGGCCTCCCCGGAAAAGTCCTATCGGGGTATGAGCAGTTCTTC
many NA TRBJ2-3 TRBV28 CASSHRGTTTSTDTQYF TGTGCCAGCAGTCACCGCGGGACAACTACTAGCACAGATACGCAGTATTTT
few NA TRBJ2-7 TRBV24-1 CATSDWQGEQYF TGTGCCACCAGTGACTGGCAGGGCGAGCAGTACTTC